This entry lists 5 T cell receptor beta chains sequenced from one sample in a study of tumor-infiltrating lymphocytes in oesophageal squamous cell carcinoma. TCRdb ran MiXCR on the PCR reads and lists one entry per CDR3 protein. The sample has more than 15,000 distinct CDR3 sequences, about 46% seen once; the top ten hold approximately 45%. Material for sequencing was normal esophageal tissue next to the tumor. The receptors here all came from a female donor with esophageal squamous cell carcinoma.

V and J are TRBV6-1 and TRBJ2-3, with D tentatively TRBD2 (5 bases). This CDR3 has 14 amino acids. In germline, CDR1 is MNHNS, CDR2 SASEGT. Between the trimmed V and J ends, which lost 10 bases and 14 bases, there was a span of 28 bases. This CDR3 reads CATKKASTTGELYF. The CDR3 nucleotides are TGTGCCACCAAAAAGGCCTCGACGACCGGGGAGCTGTATTTT.

This clonotype was observed at least ten times. This chain links TRBV6-1 with TRBJ2-2; 12 bases align to TRBD2. The J segment lost 2 bases and the V segment lost 5 bases, leaving 3 bases of the junction unmatched. The germline V gene has CDR1 MNHNS and CDR2 SASEGT. This CDR3 has 16 residues. CDR3 DNA: TGTGCCAGCAGTACACTAGCGGGGGGTAACACCGGGGAGCTGTTTTTT. Protein: CASSTLAGGNTGELFF.

The rearrangement links TRBV7-9 to TRBJ2-1; D may be TRBD2 (5 bases). Germline CDR1 is SEHNR and CDR2 is FQNEAQ (reference sequence). The CDR3 contains 12 residues. Trimming cost V 4 bases and J 12 bases, with 13 bases left between them. For the CDR3, the DNA is TGTGCCAGCAGCTCCGACTACCTCGGGCAGTTCTTC. The encoded protein is CASSSDYLGQFF.

Note on this clonotype: Its ends do not fully match the called genes, so a read error is possible. The rearrangement joins TRBV7-6 to TRBJ2-1; D gene uncertain. The CDR3 is 13 amino acids. CDR1 SGHVS and CDR2 FNYEAQ come from the germline V gene. CDR3 loop: CASSSLSHNEQFF. The CDR3, as DNA: TGTGCCAGCAGCTCTCTCTCCCACAATGAGCAGTTCTTC.

The gene calls are TRBV6-8 and TRBJ2-5; 12 nucleotides line up with TRBD2. V shed 6 bases and J 11 bases; nucleotides not matched to a gene: 10. Per the germline V gene, CDR1 is MNHGY and CDR2 is SAAAGT. The CDR3 is 14 amino acids. CDR3 in DNA: TGTGCCAGCAGACCTAGCGGGGGGGCTGAAGAGCAGTACTTC. Amino acid sequence: CASRPSGGAEEQYF.